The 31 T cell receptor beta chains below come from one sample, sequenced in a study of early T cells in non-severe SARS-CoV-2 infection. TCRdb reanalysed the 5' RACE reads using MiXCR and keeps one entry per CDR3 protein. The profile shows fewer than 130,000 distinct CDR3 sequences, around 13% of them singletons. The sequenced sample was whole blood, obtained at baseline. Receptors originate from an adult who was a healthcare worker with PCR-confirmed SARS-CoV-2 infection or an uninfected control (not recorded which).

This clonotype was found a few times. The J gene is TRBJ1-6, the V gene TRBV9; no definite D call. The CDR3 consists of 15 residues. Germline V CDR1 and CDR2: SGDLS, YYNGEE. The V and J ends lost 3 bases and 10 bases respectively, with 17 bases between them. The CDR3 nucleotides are TGTGCCAGCAGCGCCTCCGTGACCCTCCAATCACCCCTCCACTTT. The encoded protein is CASSASVTLQSPLHF.

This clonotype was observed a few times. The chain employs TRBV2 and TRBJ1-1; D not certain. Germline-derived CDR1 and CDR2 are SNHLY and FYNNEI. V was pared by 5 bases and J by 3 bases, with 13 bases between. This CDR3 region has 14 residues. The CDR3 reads CASSFVSADTEAFF. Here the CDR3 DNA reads TGTGCCAGCAGTTTCGTCAGCGCGGACACTGAAGCTTTCTTT.

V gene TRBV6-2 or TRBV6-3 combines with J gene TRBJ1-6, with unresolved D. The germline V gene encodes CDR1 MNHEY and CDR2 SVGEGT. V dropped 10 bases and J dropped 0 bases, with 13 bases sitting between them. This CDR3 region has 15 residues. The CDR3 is CATQDPSSYNSPLHF. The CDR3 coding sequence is TGTGCCACCCAAGACCCGAGCTCCTATAATTCACCCCTCCACTTT.

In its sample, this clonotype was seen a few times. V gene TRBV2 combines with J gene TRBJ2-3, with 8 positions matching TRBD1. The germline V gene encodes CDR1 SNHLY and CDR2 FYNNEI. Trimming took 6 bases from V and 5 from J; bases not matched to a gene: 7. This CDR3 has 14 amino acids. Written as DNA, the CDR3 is TGTGCCAGCAGATCCCGACAGGGGAGAGATACGCAGTATTTT. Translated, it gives CASRSRQGRDTQYF.

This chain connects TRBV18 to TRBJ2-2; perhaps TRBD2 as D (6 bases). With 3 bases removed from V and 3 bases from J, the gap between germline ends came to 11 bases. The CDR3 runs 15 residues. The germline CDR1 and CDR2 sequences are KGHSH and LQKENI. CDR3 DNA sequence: TGTGCCAGCTCACCCGACGGGGGTTACACCGGGGAGCTGTTTTTT. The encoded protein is CASSPDGGYTGELFF.

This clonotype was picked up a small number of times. The CDR3 spells CASSPHRQGPQAFF. For the CDR3, the DNA is TGTGCCAGCAGTCCCCATCGACAGGGACCTCAAGCTTTCTTT. The gene calls are TRBV27 and TRBJ1-1, with TRBD1 matching over 7 bases. The CDR3 spans 14 residues. Germline CDR1 and CDR2: MNHEY and SMNVEV (reference sequence). The trim removed 5 bases at V and 9 bases at J, leaving 12 bases unmatched.

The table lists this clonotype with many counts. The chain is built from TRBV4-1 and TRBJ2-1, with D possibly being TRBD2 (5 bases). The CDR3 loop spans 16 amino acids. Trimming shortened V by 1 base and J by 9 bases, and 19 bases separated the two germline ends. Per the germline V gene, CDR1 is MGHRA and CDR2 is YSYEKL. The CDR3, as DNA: TGCGCCAGCAGCCAAGCGTCGACTGCCGGGGAAGGTGAGCAGTTCTTC. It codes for CASSQASTAGEGEQFF.

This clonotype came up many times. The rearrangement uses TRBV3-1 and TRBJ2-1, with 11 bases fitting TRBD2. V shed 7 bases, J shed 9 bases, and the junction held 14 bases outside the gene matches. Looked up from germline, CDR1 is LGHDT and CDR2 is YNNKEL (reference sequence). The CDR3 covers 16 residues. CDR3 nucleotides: TGTGCCAGCACCCCAGCCGGGACTAGCGGCCCCAGTGAGCAGTTCTTC. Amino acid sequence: CASTPAGTSGPSEQFF.

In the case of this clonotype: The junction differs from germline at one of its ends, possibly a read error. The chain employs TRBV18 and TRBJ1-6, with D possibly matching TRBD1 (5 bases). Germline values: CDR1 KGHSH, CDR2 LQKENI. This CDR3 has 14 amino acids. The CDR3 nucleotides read TGTGTCAGCTCACCGGGACTGGATAATTCACCCCTCCACTTT. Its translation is CVSSPGLDNSPLHF. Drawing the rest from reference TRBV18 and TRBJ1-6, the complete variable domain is NAGVMQNPRHLVRRRGQEARLRCSPMKGHSHVYWYRQLPEEGLKFMVYLQKENIIDESGMPKERFSAEFPKEGPSILRIQQVVRGDSAAYFCVSSPGLDNSPLHFGNGTRLTVT.

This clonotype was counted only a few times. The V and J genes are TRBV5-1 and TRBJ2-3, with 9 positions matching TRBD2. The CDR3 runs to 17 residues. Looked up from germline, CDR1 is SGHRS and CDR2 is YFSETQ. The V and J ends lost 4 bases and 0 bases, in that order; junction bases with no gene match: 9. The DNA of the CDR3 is TGCGCCAGCAGCCAGACGACTAGCGGCTATAGCACAGATACGCAGTATTTT. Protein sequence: CASSQTTSGYSTDTQYF.

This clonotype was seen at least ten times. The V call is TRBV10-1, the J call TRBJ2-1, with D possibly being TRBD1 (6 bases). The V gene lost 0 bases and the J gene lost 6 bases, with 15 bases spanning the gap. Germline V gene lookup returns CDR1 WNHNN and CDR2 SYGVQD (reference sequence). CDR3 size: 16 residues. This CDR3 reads CASSESISTGINEQFF. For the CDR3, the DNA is TGCGCCAGCAGTGAGTCGATCTCTACAGGGATCAATGAGCAGTTCTTC.

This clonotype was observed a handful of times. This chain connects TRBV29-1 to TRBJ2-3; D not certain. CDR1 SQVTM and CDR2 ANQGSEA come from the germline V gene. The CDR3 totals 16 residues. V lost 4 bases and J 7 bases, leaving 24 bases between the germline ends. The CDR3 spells CSVVSFLAVGVYTQYF. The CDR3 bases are TGCAGCGTTGTCTCCTTCTTAGCCGTCGGAGTTTATACGCAGTATTTT.

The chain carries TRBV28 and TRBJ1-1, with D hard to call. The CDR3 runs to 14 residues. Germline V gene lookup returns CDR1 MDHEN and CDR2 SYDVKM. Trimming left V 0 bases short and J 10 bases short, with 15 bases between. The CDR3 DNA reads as TGTGCCAGCAGTTTATGGAAACAGAGGGTAGGAGCTTTCTTT. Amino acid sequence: CASSLWKQRVGAFF.

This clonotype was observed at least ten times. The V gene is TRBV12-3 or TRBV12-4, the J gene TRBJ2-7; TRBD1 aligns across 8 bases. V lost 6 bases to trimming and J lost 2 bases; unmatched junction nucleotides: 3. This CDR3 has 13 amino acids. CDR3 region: CASSRDRTYEQYF. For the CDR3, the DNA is TGTGCCAGCAGCCGGGACAGGACCTACGAGCAGTACTTC.

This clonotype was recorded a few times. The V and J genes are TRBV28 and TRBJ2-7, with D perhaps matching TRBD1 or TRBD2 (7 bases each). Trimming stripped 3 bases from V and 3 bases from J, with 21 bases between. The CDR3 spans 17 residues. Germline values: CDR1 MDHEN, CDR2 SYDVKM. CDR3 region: CASSFDGTAKRGYEQYF. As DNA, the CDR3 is TGTGCCAGCAGTTTTGACGGGACAGCCAAGCGGGGCTACGAGCAGTACTTC.

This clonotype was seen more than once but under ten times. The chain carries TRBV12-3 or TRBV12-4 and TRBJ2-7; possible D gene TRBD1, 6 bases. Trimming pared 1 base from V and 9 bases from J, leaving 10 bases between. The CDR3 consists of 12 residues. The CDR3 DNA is TGTGCCAGCAGTTTAGACAGGGTCGCGCAGTACTTC. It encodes CASSLDRVAQYF.

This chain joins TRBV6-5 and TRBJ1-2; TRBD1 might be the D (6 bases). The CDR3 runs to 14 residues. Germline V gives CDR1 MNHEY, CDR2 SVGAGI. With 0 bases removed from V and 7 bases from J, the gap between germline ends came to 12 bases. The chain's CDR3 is CASSYSDSLSGYTF. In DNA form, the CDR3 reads TGTGCCAGCAGTTACTCGGACAGTCTCTCTGGCTACACCTTC.

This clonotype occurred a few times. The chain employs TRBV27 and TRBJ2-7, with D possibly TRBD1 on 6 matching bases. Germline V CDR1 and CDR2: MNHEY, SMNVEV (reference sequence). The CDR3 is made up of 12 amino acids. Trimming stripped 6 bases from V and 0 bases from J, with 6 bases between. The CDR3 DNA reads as TGTGCCAGCAGGGACAGCTCCTACGAGCAGTACTTC. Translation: CASRDSSYEQYF.

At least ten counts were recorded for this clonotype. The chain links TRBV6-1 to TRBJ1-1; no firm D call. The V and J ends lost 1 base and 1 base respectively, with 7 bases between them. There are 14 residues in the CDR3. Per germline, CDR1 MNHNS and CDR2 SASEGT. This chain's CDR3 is CASSEDGENTEAFF. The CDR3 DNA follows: TGTGCCAGCAGTGAAGACGGGGAGAACACTGAAGCTTTCTTT.

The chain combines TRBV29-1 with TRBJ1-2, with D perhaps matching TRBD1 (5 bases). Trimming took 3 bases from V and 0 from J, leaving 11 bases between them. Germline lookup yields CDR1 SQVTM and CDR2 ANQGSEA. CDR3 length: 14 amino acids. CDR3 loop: CSVDPKGTNYGYTF. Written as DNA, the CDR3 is TGCAGCGTTGATCCTAAGGGGACTAACTATGGCTACACCTTC.

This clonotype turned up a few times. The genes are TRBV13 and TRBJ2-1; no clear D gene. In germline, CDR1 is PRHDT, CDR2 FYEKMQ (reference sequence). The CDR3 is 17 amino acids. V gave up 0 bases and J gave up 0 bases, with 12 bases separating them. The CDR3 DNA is TGTGCCAGCAGCTTAGGCGCGCGTGTCACCTCCTACAATGAGCAGTTCTTC. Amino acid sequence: CASSLGARVTSYNEQFF.

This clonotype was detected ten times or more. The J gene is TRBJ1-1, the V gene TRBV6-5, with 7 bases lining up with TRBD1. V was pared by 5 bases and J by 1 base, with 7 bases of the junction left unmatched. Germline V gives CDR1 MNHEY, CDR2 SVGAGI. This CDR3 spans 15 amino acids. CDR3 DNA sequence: TGTGCCAGCAGTCGTGGACAGGCCTGGAACACTGAAGCTTTCTTT. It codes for CASSRGQAWNTEAFF.

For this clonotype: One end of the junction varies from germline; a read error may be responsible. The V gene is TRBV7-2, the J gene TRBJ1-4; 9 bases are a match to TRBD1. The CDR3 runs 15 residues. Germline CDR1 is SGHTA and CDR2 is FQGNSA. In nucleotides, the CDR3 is TGTGTCAGCAGCCTAAGACAGGGGGTTAATGAAAAACTGTTTTTT. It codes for CVSSLRQGVNEKLFF. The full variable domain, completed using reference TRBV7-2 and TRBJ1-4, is GAGVSQSPSNKVTEKGKDVELRCDPISGHTALYWYRQSLGQGLEFLIYFQGNSAPDKSGLPSDRFSAERTGGSVSTLTIQRTQQEDSAVYLCVSSLRQGVNEKLFFGSGTQLSVL.

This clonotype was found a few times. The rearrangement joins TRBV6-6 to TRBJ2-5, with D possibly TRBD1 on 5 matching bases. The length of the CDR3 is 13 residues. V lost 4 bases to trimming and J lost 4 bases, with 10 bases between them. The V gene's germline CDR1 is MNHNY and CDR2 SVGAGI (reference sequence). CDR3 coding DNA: TGTGCCAGCAGTTTCACAGGAAGAGAGACCCAGTACTTC. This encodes CASSFTGRETQYF.

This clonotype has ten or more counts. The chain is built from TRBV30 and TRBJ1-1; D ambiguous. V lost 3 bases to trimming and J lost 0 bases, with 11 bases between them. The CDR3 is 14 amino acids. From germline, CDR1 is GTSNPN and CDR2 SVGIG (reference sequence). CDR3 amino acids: CAWSAQVLNTEAFF. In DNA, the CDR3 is TGTGCCTGGAGCGCCCAGGTATTGAACACTGAAGCTTTCTTT.

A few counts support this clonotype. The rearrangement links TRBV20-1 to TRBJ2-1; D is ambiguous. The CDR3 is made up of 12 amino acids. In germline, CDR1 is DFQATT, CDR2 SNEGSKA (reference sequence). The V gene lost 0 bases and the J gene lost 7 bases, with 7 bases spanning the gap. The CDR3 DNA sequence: TGCAGTGCTAGAGATTTAGGAAATGAGCAGTTCTTC. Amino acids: CSARDLGNEQFF.

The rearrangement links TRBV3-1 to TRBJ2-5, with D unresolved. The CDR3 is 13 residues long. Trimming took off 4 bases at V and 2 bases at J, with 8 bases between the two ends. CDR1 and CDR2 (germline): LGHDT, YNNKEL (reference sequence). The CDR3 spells CASSLGYQETQYF. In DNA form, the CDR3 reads TGTGCCAGCAGCCTAGGGTATCAAGAGACCCAGTACTTC.

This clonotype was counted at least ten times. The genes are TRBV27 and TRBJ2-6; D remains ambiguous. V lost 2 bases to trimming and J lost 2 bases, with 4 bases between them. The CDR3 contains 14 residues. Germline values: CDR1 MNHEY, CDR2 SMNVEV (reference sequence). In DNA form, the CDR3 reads TGTGCCAGCAGTTTAGTGGCTGGGGCCAACGTCCTGACTTTC. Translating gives CASSLVAGANVLTF.

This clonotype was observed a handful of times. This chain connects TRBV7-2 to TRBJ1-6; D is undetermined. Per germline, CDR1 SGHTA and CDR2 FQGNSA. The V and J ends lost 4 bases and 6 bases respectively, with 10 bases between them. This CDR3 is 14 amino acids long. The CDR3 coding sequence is TGTGCCAGCAGCTCCCATATACGTAATTCACCCCTCCACTTT. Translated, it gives CASSSHIRNSPLHF.

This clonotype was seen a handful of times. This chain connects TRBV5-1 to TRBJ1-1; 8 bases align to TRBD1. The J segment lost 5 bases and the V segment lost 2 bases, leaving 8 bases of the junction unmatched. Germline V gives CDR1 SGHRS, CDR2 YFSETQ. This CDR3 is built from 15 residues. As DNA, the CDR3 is TGCGCCAGCAGCTTACAGACACAGGGGGGTACTGAAGCTTTCTTT. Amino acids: CASSLQTQGGTEAFF.

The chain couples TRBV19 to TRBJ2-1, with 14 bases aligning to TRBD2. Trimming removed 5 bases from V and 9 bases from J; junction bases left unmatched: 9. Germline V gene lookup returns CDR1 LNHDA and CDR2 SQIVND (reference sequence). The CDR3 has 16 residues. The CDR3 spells CASSVGGLAGGGEQFF. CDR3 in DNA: TGTGCCAGTAGTGTAGGTGGACTAGCGGGGGGCGGTGAGCAGTTCTTC.